This T cell receptor beta chain was obtained from a study of shared clonotypes between healthy human individuals (dated by TCRdb to the early 2020s). Background on the whole study: The cohort included three men and a couple of women between 18 and 49 years of age. For each donor, CD4 naive and CD4 memory were each given three plates, CD8 naive was given two plates, and CD8 memory was given one plate. To estimate repertoire size and how much clonotypes are shared between individuals, the study performed deep sequencing of blood TCR repertoires from a handful of healthy adults. Libraries were prepared and TCR repertoires were sequenced by different laboratories using diverse techniques, in order to increase sequencing depth and limit assay-specific biases. Each donor's leukapheresis produced roughly between roughly 0.85 and 9 billion PBMCs. The full study reports these points: The genetic and exposure-history diversity represented was limited by the small number of donors. Compared with non-shared clonotypes, the clonotypes found in all four sorted-subset donors had higher generation probabilities. Pairwise subsampling led to the expectation that sequencing depth would affect the degree of clonotype sharing among donors. Even with the large sequencing depth, rarefaction of the sorted-subset datasets indicated that sequencing was incomplete. Sampling was limited to blood, and TCR repertoires in tissue likely differ from TCR repertoires in blood. Larger estimated clonotype richness was generally found for naive subsets than for memory subsets. Across a few donors, approximately 5% of naive CD4, roughly 3.5% of naive CD8, about 2.3% of memory CD4, and approximately 0.4% of memory CD8 clonotypes were shared.

TCR CDR3 regions were amplified from genomic DNA by multiplex PCR using the deep immunoSEQ assay. Extracted genomic DNA from each cell subset was distributed evenly across all wells of several immunoSEQ 96-well plates, and each plate was treated as a replicate. For sorted subsets, each replicate PCR was loaded with approximately 200 ng genomic DNA, equivalent to some 31,000 T cell genomes. The purified libraries were quantified using a Qubit 3.0 fluorometer, sized with a Bioanalyzer 2100, and then quantified again using the KAPA Library Quantification kit. A separate single-read 150-cycle Illumina NextSeq 550 flow cell was used to sequence each immunoSEQ 96-well plate. The original methods were these. Because only junctional sequences without quality scores were contained in the immunoSEQ output, filtering matching that applied to full-length reads could not be performed. Sequences were annotated with PyIR, a Python wrapper for IgBLAST v1.9, and V/J genes and CDR3 were assigned using IMGT germline references. Reads were removed for weak V/J assignments (E-value above 1e-6), missing CDR3, stop codons, out-of-frame junctions, or ambiguous translated residues. V3J clonotypes were defined by identical inferred V gene, J gene, and CDR3 amino acid sequence. To compute the percentage overlap between repertoires, the number of shared unique clonotypes was divided by the size of the smaller repertoire. Three approaches were used to assess repertoire richness: RTK rarefaction, the Chao1 estimator, and Recon v2.1 estimates of unobserved clonotypes. For all TCRbeta clonotypes obtained by the gDNA method from several donors, generation probabilities were computed with OLGA. As stored in TCRdb, this immuneACCESS dataset retains in-frame rearrangements with V and J assigned. A fraction of the clones does not appear; measured against another copy, unresolved V genes explain less than half of the discrepancy, and the remainder lacks a known reason. V and J calls and clone size are as listed in that table; D and trimming were resolved from the DNA. The sample has fewer than 850,000 clones on record, more than 70% of them singletons. The ten largest make up around 2% of the sample.

The donors were healthy, HIV-negative adults with no recently reported acute infections or vaccinations. Every donor was a Caucasian adult living in Nashville, Tennessee, USA. CD4+ T cells were enriched through magnetic negative selection, after which naive cells were positively selected on CD45RA and the remaining negative fraction served as the memory subset. Blood was obtained by leukapheresis, after which PBMCs were separated by Ficoll-Histopaque density gradient centrifugation and cryopreserved in liquid nitrogen vapor phase. Purity and quantity of every magnetically sorted T cell population were checked by analytical flow cytometry. From each sorted fraction, genomic DNA was isolated and quantified by UV absorbance on a Nanodrop 2000c. CDR1 and CDR2, per the germline V gene (reference sequence), are SGHAT and FQDESV. V is pared back by 1 base and J by 3 bases, with 13 bases lying between the germline termini. The CDR3, from cysteine to phenylalanine, totals 15 residues. The CDR3 DNA has 45 bases and is translated from base 1.

Notes on this clone: The target of this receptor is not known. Base quality data are lacking; no much larger clone is found one base away.

This clonotype originated in a woman in her 30s in good health. Sequencing input: memory CD4+ T cells sorted from blood. Per the publication, the cell subset or site label means: CD45RA-negative fraction. The sequence joins TRBV11-1 to TRBJ2-7, with an unclear D gene assignment. The base sequence is TGTGCCAGCAGCTTAGGCAGCGCCCTAATCTACGAGCAGTACTTC. It translates to CASSLGSALIYEQYF.